The sequence of this TCR beta chain was determined in a study of blood T cell repertoires in COVID-19 (TCRdb year 2020). The study in broad terms: The collaborator samples originated in the United States, Italy and Spain and spanned the acute and convalescent phases of COVID-19. A de-identified subject ID, COVID-19 status, age in years and sex were almost always included in the sample metadata. The material from the prospective study consisted of cDNA or gDNA derived from T cells, B-cell-depleted T cells, or PBMCs. The repertoires were released in a freely available public database intended as a resource for research on the immune response to SARS-CoV-2. Samples came from the ongoing ImmuneRACE study (first 160 participants) plus 1,254 subjects from 6 global collaborators. Deeply sampled blood TCRbeta repertoires from subjects exposed to, actively infected with, or recovered from COVID-19 were included in the dataset. HLA class I and class II types, where available, came from metadata supplied by the sample provider rather than from assay-based typing.

The full study reports these points: Clinical and demographic metadata were provided uncurated, with the amount varying by source and participant.

Comment on this clone: Its target antigen remains unknown. Within one base of it there is no much larger clone, and no base qualities were kept.

The collaborating institutions used their own protocols to collect whole blood in K2EDTA tubes. For TCRbeta analysis, collaborators shipped samples as frozen whole blood, isolated PBMCs, or DNA extracted from either of those sample types. The immunoSEQ Assay, a bias-controlled multiplex PCR, was used to amplify TCRbeta CDR3 regions from genomic DNA. Under the source paper's analysis protocol: Nucleated cell counts per sample were estimated from amplification of reference gene primers within the assay. Sequence reads were collapsed and filtered to measure the absolute abundance of every unique TCRbeta CDR3 rearrangement. For each sample, productive Simpson clonality was calculated as the square root of Simpson's diversity index across productive rearrangements. The clones in this table, taken by TCRdb from immuneACCESS, are in-frame only. Not every clone is retained; where verified, under half of the shortfall comes from an unresolved V gene, and the cause of the rest is unknown. V and J calls and clone size come straight from that table; D and trimming were deduced from the DNA. The sample yields hundreds of thousands of clones; 85% to 90% were counted once. 1.3% of the sample is held by the ten biggest clonotypes.

The sequencing sample was made of peripheral blood. This TCR was sampled from a man between 65 and 80 years old with acute or convalescent COVID-19.

The CDR3 sequence is CASSLRQEVTEAFF. The nucleotide sequence is given as TGTGCCAGCAGCTTAAGACAGGAGGTCACTGAAGCTTTCTTT. Recombination joined TRBV7-2 with TRBJ1-1; perhaps TRBD1 is the D gene, with 6 bases matching. There are 14 amino acids in the CDR3, from cysteine to phenylalanine inclusive. Here the CDR3 DNA is all that survives: 42 bases in frame from base 1. V is clipped by 2 bases and J by 4 bases, and the sequence between their germline boundaries is 11 bases long. Taken from the germline V gene, the CDR1 and CDR2 loops are SGHTA and FQGNSA.